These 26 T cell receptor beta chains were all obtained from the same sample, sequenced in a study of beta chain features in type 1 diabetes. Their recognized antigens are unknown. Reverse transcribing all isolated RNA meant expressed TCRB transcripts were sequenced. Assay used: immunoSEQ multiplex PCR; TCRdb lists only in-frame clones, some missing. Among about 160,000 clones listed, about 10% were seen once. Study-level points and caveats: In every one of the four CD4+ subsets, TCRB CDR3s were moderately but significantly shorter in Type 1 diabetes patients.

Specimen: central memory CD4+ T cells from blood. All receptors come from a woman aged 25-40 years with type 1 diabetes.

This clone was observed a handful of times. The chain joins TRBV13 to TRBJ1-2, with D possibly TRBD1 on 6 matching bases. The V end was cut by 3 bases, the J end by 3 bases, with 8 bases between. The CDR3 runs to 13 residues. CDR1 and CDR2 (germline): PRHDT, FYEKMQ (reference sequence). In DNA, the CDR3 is TGTGCCAGCAGCTTTTCAGGGGACTATGGCTACACCTTC. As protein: CASSFSGDYGYTF. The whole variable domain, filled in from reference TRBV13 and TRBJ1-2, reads AAGVIQSPRHLIKEKRETATLKCYPIPRHDTVYWYQQGPGQDPQFLISFYEKMQSDKGSIPDRFSAQQFSDYHSELNMSSLELGDSALYFCASSFSGDYGYTFGSGTRLTVV.

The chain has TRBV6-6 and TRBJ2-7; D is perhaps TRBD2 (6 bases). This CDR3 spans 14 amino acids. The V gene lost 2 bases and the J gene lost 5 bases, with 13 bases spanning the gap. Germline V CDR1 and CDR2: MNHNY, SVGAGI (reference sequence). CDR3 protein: CASSYATGVNEQYF. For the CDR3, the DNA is TGTGCCAGCAGTTACGCCACGGGGGTAAACGAGCAGTACTTC.

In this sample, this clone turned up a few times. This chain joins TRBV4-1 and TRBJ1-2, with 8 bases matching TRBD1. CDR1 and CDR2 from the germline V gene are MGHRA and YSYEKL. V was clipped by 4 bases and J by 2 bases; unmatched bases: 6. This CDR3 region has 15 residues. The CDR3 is CASSRNRGANYGYTF. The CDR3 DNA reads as TGCGCCAGCAGCCGAAACAGGGGGGCCAACTATGGCTACACCTTC.

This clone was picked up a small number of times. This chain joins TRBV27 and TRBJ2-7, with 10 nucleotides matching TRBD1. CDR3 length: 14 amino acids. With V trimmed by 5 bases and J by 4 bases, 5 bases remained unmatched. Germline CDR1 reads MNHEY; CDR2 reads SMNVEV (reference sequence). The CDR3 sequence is CASSRGTGEYEQYF. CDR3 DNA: TGTGCCAGCAGTCGGGGGACAGGGGAATACGAGCAGTACTTC.

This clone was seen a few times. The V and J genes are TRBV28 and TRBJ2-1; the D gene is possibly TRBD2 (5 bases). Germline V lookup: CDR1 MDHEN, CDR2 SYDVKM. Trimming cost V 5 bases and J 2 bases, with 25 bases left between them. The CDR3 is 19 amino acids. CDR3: CASSPWAGRIVRTYNEQFF. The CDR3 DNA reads TGTGCCAGCAGTCCATGGGCGGGCCGGATCGTTAGAACCTACAATGAGCAGTTCTTC. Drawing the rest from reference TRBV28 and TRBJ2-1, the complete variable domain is DVKVTQSSRYLVKRTGEKVFLECVQDMDHENMFWYRQDPGLGLRLIYFSYDVKMKEKGDIPEGYSVSREKKERFSLILESASTNQTSMYLCASSPWAGRIVRTYNEQFFGPGTRLTVL.

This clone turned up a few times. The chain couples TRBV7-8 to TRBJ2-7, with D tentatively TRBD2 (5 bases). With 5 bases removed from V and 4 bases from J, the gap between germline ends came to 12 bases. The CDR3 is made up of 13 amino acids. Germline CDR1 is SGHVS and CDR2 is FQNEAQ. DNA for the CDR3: TGTGCCAGCAGCCCCTTAGCGTCGTACGAGCAGTACTTC. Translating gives CASSPLASYEQYF.

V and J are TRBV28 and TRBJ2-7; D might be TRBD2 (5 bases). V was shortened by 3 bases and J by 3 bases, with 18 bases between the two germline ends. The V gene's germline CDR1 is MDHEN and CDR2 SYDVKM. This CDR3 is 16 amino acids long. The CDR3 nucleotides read TGTGCCAGCAGTTTCGCGGGCAGGCCGGTCGACTACGAGCAGTACTTC. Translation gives CASSFAGRPVDYEQYF.

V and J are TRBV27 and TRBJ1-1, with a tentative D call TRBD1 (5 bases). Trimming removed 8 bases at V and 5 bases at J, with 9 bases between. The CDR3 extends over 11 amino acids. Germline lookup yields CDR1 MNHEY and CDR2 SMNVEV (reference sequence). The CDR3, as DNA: TGTGCCAGCCACGGGGGAACTGAAGCTTTCTTT. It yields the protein CASHGGTEAFF.

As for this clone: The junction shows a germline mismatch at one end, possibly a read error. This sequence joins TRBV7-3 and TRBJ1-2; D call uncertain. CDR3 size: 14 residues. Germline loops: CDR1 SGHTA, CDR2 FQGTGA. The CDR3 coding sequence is TGCGCCAGCAGCCAAGTGACTCTGTCCTCCGGCTACACCTTC. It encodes CASSQVTLSSGYTF.

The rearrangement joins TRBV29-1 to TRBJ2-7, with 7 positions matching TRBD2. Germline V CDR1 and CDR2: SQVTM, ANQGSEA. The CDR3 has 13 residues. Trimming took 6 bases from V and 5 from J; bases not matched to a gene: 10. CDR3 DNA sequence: TGCAGCGTAGAGCGGGACGATGGGGACGAGCAGTACTTC. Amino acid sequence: CSVERDDGDEQYF.

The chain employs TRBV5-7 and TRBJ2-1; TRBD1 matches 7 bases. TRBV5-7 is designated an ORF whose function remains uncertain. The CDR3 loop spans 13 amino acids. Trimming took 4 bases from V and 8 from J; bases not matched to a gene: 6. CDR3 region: CASSPERGHEQFF. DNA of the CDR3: TGTGCCAGCAGCCCGGAGAGGGGGCATGAGCAGTTCTTC.

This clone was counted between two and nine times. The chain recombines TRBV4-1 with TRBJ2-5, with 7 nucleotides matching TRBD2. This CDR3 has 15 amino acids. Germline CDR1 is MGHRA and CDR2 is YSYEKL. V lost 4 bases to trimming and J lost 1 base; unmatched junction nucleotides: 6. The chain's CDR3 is CASSRPGGFQETQYF. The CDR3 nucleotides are TGCGCCAGCAGCCGCCCGGGGGGTTTCCAAGAGACCCAGTACTTC.

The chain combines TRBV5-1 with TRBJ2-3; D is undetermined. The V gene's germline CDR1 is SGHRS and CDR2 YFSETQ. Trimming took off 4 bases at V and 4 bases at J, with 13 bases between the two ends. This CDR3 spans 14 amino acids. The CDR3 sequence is CASSSTSVPDTQYF. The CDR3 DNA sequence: TGCGCCAGCAGCAGTACCAGTGTCCCAGATACGCAGTATTTT.

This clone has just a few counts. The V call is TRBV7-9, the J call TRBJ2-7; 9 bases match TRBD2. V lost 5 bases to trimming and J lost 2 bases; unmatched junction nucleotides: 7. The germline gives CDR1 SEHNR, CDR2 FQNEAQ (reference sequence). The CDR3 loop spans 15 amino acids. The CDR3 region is CASSPGLALTYEQYF. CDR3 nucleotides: TGTGCCAGCAGCCCAGGACTAGCGCTCACCTACGAGCAGTACTTC.

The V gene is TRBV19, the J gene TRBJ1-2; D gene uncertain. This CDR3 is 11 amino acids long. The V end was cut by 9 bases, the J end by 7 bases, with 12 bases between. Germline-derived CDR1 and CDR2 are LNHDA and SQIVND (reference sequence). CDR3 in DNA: TGTGCCAGCGCCGCTGAGGTTGGCTACACCTTC. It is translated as CASAAEVGYTF. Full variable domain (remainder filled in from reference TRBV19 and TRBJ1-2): DGGITQSPKYLFRKEGQNVTLSCEQNLNHDAMYWYRQDPGQGLRLIYYSQIVNDFQKGDIAEGYSVSREKKESFPLTVTSAQKNPTAFYLCASAAEVGYTFGSGTRLTVV.

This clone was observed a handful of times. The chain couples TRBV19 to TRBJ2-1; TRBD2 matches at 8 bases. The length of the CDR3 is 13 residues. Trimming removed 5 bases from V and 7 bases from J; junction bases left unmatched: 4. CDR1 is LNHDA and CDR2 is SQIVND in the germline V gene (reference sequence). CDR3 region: CASSGGRRNEQFF. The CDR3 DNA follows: TGTGCCAGTAGTGGCGGGAGGCGAAATGAGCAGTTCTTC.

CDR3 sequence: CASSLVQNTGELFF. In nucleotides, the CDR3 is TGTGCCAGCAGCTTGGTTCAGAACACCGGGGAGCTGTTTTTT. The chain employs TRBV5-4 and TRBJ2-2; unclear D gene. The CDR3 extends over 14 amino acids. Germline V gene data show CDR1 as SGHNT and CDR2 as YYREEE (reference sequence). V lost 0 bases, J lost 1 base, and 4 bases lay in between.

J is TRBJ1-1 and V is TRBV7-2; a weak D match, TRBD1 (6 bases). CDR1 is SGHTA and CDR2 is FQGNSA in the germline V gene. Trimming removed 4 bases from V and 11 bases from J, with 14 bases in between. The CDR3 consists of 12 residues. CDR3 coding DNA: TGTGCCAGCAGCTCACGTACAGGGTGGGCTTTCTTT. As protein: CASSSRTGWAFF.

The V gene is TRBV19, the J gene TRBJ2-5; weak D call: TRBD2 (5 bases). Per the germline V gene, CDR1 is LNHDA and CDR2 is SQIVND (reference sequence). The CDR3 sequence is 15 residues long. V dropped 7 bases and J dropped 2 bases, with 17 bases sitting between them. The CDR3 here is CASTNFHGVQETQYF. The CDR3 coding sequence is TGTGCCAGTACTAACTTCCACGGGGTTCAAGAGACCCAGTACTTC.

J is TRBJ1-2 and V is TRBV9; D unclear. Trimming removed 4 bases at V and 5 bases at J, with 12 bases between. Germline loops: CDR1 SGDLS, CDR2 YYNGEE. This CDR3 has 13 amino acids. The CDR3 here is CASSLPAEYGYTF. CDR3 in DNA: TGTGCCAGCAGCCTTCCGGCGGAATATGGCTACACCTTC.

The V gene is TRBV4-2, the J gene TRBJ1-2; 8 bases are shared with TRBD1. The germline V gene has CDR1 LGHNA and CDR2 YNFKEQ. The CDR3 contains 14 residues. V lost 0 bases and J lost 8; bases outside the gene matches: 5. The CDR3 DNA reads TGTGCCAGCAGCCAAGAATTGGACAGGGACGGCTACACCTTC. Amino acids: CASSQELDRDGYTF.

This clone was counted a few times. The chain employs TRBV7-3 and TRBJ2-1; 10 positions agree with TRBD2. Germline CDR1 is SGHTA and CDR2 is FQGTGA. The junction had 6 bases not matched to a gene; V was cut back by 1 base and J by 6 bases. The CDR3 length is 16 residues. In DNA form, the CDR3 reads TGTGCCAGCAGCTTAAGAGCTTCTAGCGGGAGCAATGAGCAGTTCTTC. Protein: CASSLRASSGSNEQFF. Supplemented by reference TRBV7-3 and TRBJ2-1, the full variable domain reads GAGVSQTPSNKVTEKGKYVELRCDPISGHTALYWYRQSLGQGPEFLIYFQGTGAADDSGLPNDRFFAVRPEGSVSTLKIQRTERGDSAVYLCASSLRASSGSNEQFFGPGTRLTVL.

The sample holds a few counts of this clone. CDR3: CASSSGLGSFEQFF. The CDR3 nucleotides are TGTGCCAGCAGCTCAGGACTAGGATCCTTTGAGCAGTTCTTC. The chain has TRBV11-2 and TRBJ2-1; 7 bases fit TRBD2. With V trimmed by 4 bases and J by 9 bases, 9 bases remained unmatched. Germline loops: CDR1 SGHAT, CDR2 FQNNGV. This CDR3 region has 14 residues.

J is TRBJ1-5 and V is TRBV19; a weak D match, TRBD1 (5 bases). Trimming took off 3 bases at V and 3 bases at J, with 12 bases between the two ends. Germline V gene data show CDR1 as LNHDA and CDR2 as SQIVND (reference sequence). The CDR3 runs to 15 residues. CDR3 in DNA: TGTGCCAGTAGTATTGGTCGGACACCCAATCAGCCCCAGCATTTT. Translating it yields CASSIGRTPNQPQHF.

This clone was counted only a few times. The CDR3 nucleotides are TGCGCCAGCAGCCAAGGTCATAGCGGGAGGTACGAGCAGTACTTC. Translating gives CASSQGHSGRYEQYF. This chain uses TRBV4-1 with TRBJ2-7; 10 bases match TRBD2. V lost 1 base and J lost 4; bases outside the gene matches: 4. CDR1 and CDR2 from the germline V gene are MGHRA and YSYEKL. This CDR3 comprises 15 residues.

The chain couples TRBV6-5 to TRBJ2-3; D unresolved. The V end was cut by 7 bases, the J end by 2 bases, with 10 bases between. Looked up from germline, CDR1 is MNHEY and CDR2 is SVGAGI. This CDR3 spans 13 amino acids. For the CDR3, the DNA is TGTGCCAGCATTATGCGGTTCACAGATACGCAGTATTTT. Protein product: CASIMRFTDTQYF.